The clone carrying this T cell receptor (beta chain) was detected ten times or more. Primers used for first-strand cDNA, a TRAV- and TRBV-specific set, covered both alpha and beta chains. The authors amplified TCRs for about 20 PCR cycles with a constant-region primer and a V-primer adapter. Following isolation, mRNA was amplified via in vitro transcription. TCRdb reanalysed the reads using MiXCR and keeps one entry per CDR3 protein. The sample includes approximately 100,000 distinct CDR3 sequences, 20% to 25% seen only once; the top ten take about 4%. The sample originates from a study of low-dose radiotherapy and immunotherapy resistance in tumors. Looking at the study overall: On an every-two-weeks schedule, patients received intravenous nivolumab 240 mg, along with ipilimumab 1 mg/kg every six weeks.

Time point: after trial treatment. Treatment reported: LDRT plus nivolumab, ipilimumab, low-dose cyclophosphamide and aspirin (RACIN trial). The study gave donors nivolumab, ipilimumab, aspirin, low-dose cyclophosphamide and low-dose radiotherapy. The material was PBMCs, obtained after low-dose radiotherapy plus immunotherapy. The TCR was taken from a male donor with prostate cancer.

DNA for the CDR3: TGTGCCAGCAGCCCCCGTGGAGGGGGGCTACAAGAGACCCAGTACTTC. It encodes CASSPRGGGLQETQYF. V usage is TRBV5-4 and J usage is TRBJ2-5, with D perhaps assigned TRBD1 or TRBD2 (6 bases each). V lost 4 bases and J 2 bases, leaving 18 bases between the germline ends. The CDR3 runs to 16 residues. Germline lookup yields CDR1 SGHNT and CDR2 YYREEE (reference sequence).